The clone carrying this T cell receptor beta chain was detected only a few times. Its antigen is as yet unknown. The data stem from a study of beta chain features in type 1 diabetes. Study-level background: Across the samples, around 110,000,000 sorted cells were examined in total. Study observations and caveats: A PCR bias possibly favoring shorter templates would apply equally to patients and controls. TCRB repertoires of naive, central memory and Treg cells appeared more similar among patients than among healthy donors.

With V trimmed by 1 base and J by 0 bases, 2 bases remained unmatched. Germline V gives CDR1 MGHRA, CDR2 YSYEKL. The CDR3 contains 16 residues. The study reverse transcribed the entire isolated RNA, so it sequenced expressed TCRB transcripts. Here immunoSEQ multiplex PCR was the method, and the copy in TCRdb shows in-frame clones only, minus some. The sample lists around 500,000 clones; 30% were seen once. CD4+ naive, central memory, regulatory and stem cell-like memory subsets were isolated by sorting on CD45RO/CCR7/CD25/CD127/CD95/CD27. The chain links TRBV4-1 to TRBJ1-3; TRBD1 agrees at 8 bases. The clonotype comes from a man between 18 and 29 years old in good health. The sequencing input was naive CD4+ T cells from blood. The chain's CDR3 is CASSQATGGSGNTIYF. CDR3 sequence (DNA): TGCGCCAGCAGCCAAGCCACAGGGGGCTCTGGAAACACCATATATTTT.